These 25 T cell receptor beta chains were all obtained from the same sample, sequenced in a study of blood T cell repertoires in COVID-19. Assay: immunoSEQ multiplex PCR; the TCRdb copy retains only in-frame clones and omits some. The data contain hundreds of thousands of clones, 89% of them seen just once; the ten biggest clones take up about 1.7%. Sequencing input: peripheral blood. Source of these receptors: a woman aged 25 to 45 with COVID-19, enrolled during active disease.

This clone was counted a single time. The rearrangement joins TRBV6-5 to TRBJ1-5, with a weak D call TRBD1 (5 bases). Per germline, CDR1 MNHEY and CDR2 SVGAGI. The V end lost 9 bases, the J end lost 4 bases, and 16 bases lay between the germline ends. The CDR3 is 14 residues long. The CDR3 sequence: CASSPGNLNQPQHF. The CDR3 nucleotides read TGTGCCAGTTCACCAGGGAATCTAAATCAGCCCCAGCATTTT.

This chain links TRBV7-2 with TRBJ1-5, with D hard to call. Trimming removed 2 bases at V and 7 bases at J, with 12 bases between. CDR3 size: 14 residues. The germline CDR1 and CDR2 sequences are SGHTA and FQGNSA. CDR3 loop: CASSLHVSGQPQHF. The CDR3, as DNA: TGTGCCAGCAGCTTACATGTGTCGGGACAGCCCCAGCATTTT.

DNA for the CDR3: TGTGCCAGCAGTTACTCGGGGCGAGGATCCGGGGAGCTGTTTTTT. It encodes CASSYSGRGSGELFF. The chain is built from TRBV6-2 or TRBV6-3 and TRBJ2-2; maybe TRBD1 (5 bases). The CDR3 is made up of 15 amino acids. The germline CDR1 and CDR2 sequences are MNHEY and SVGEGT. V lost 0 bases and J 6 bases, leaving 11 bases between the germline ends.

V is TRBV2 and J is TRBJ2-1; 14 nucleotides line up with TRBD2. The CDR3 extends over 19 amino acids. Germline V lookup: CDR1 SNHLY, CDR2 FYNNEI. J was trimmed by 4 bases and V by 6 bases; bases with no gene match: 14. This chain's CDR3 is CASRKPRLAGGRVYNEQFF. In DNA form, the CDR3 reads TGTGCCAGCAGGAAACCCAGACTAGCGGGGGGGCGGGTATACAATGAGCAGTTCTTC.

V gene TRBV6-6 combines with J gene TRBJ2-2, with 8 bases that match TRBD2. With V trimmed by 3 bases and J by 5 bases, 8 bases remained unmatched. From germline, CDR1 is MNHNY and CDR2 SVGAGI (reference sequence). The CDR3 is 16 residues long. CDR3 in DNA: TGTGCCAGCAGTTATTGGCGGGGGGTCGGTACCGGGGAGCTGTTTTTT. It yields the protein CASSYWRGVGTGELFF.

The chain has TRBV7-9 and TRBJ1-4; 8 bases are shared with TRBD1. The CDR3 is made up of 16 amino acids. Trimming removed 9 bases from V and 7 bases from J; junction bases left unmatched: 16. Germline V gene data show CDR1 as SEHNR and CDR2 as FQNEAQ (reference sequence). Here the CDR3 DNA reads TGTGCCAGTCTTGGAGGACAGGGCGAATTGAGTGAAAAACTGTTTTTT. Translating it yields CASLGGQGELSEKLFF.

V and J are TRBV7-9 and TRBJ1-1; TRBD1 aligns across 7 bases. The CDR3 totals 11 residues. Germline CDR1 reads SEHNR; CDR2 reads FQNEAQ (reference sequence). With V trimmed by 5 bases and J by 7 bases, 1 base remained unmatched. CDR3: CASSTGVEAFF. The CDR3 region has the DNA TGTGCCAGCAGCACAGGGGTTGAAGCTTTCTTT.

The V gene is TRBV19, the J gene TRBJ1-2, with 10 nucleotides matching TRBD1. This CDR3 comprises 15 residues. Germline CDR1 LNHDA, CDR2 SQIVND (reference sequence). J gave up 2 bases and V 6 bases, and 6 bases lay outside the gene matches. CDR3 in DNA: TGTGCCAGTAGATTGGGACAGGGGCCCAACTATGGCTACACCTTC. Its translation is CASRLGQGPNYGYTF. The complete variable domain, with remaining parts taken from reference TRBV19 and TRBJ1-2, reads DGGITQSPKYLFRKEGQNVTLSCEQNLNHDAMYWYRQDPGQGLRLIYYSQIVNDFQKGDIAEGYSVSREKKESFPLTVTSAQKNPTAFYLCASRLGQGPNYGYTFGSGTRLTVV.

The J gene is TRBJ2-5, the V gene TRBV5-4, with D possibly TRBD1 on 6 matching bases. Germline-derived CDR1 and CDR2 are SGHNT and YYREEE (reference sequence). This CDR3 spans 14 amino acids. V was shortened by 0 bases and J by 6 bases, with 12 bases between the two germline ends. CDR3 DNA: TGTGCCAGCAGCTTGGGATCAGGGGAACAGACCCAGTACTTC. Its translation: CASSLGSGEQTQYF.

Here the CDR3 DNA reads TGTGCCAGCAGTGAATACGGTGCGGGGGGAAATCAGCCCCAGCATTTT. Amino acid sequence: CASSEYGAGGNQPQHF. The chain recombines TRBV6-1 with TRBJ1-5; a weak D match, TRBD1 (5 bases). V was cut by 2 bases and J by 4 bases, with 15 bases left in between. In germline, CDR1 is MNHNS, CDR2 SASEGT. The CDR3 is 16 amino acids.

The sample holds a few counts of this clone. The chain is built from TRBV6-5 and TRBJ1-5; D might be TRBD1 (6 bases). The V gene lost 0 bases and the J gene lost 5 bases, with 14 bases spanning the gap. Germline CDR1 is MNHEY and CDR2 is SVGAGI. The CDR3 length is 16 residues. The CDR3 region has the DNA TGTGCCAGCAGTTACTCGACCCCGGACAGTTATCAGCCCCAGCATTTT. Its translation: CASSYSTPDSYQPQHF.

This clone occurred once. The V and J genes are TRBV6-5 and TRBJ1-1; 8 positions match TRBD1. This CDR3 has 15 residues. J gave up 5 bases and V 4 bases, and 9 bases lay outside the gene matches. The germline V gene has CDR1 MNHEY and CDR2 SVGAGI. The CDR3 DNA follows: TGTGCCAGCAGTTTAGCGCGGACAGGGTGGACTGAAGCTTTCTTT. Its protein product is CASSLARTGWTEAFF.

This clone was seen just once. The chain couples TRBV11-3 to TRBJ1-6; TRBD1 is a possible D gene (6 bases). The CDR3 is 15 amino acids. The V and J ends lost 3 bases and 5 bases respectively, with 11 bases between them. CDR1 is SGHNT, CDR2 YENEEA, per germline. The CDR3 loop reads CASSFGQRDNSPLHF. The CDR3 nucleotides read TGTGCCAGCAGCTTCGGACAGCGAGATAATTCACCCCTCCACTTT.

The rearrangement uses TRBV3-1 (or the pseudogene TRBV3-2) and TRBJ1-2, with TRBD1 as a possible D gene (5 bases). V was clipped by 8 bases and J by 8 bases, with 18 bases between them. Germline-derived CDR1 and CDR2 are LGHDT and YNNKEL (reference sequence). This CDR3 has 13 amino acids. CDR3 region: CASRREGLWGYTF. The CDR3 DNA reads TGTGCCAGCCGCAGGGAGGGGCTGTGGGGCTACACCTTC.

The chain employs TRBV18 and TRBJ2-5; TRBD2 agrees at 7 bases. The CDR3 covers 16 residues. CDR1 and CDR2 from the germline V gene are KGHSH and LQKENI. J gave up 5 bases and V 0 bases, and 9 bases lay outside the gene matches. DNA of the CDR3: TGTGCCAGCTCACCACCGTTTCCTGGGGAGGGCGAGACCCAGTACTTC. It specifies CASSPPFPGEGETQYF.

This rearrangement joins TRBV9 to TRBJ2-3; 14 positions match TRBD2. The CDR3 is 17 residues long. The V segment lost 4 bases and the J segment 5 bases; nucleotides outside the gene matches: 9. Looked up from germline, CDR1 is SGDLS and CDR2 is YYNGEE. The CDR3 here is CASSLPTSGGAKDTQYF. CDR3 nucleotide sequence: TGTGCCAGCAGCTTACCGACTAGCGGGGGGGCCAAAGATACGCAGTATTTT.

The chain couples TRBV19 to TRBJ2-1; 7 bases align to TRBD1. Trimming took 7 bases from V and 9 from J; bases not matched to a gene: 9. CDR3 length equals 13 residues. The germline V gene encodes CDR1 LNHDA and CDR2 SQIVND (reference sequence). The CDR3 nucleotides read TGTGCCAGTACCGGACAGGCTACTGGTGAGCAGTTCTTC. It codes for CASTGQATGEQFF.

The CDR3: CAWNGGFSSPLHF. CDR3 coding DNA: TGTGCCTGGAATGGGGGGTTCAGTTCACCCCTCCACTTT. The chain carries TRBV30 and TRBJ1-6; D is possibly TRBD1 (5 bases). The germline V and J ends were trimmed by 4 bases and 9 bases, with 13 bases remaining between them. The germline gives CDR1 GTSNPN, CDR2 SVGIG (reference sequence). This CDR3 comprises 13 residues.

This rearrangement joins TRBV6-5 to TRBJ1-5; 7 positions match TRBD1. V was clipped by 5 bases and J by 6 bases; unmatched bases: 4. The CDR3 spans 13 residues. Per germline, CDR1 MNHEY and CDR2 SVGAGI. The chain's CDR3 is CASSLQGRQPQHF. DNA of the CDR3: TGTGCCAGCAGTCTACAGGGGCGTCAGCCCCAGCATTTT.

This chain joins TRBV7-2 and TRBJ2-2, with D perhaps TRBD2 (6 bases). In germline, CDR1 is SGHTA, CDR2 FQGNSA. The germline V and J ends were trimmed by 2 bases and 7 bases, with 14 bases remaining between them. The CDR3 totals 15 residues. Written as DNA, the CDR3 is TGTGCCAGCAGCTTATACAGCCGCGGGGACGGGGAGCTGTTTTTT. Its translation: CASSLYSRGDGELFF.

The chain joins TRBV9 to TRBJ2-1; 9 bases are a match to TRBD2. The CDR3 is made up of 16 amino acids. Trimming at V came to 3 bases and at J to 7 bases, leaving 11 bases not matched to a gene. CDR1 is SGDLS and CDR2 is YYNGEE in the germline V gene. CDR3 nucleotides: TGTGCCAGCAGCGGATCGGTAGGACTAGCGTGGAATGAGCAGTTCTTC. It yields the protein CASSGSVGLAWNEQFF.

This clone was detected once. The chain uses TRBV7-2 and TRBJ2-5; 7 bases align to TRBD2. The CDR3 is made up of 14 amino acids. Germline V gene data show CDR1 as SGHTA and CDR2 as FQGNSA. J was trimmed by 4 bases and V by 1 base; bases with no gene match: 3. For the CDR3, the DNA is TGTGCCAGCAGCTTAGGACTAGCCCCAGAGACCCAGTACTTC. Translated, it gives CASSLGLAPETQYF.

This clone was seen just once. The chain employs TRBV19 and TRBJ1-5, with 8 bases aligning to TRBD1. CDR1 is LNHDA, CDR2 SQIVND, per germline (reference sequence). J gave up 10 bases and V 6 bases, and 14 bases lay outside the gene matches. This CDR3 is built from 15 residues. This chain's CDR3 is CASSNLAGQVEPQHF. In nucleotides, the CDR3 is TGTGCCAGTAGCAACCTTGCGGGACAGGTAGAACCCCAGCATTTT.

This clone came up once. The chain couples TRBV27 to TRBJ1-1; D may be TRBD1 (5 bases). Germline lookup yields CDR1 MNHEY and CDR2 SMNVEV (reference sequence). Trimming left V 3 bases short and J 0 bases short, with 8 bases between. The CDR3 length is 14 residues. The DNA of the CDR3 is TGTGCCAGCAGTTTTGGGGCTCTGAACACTGAAGCTTTCTTT. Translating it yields CASSFGALNTEAFF.

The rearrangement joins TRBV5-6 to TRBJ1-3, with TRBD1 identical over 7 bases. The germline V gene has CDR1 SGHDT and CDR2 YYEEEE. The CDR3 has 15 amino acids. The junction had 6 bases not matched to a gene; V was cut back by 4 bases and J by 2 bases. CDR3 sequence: CASSLDRVAGNTIYF. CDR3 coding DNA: TGTGCCAGCAGCCTCGACAGGGTCGCTGGAAACACCATATATTTT.